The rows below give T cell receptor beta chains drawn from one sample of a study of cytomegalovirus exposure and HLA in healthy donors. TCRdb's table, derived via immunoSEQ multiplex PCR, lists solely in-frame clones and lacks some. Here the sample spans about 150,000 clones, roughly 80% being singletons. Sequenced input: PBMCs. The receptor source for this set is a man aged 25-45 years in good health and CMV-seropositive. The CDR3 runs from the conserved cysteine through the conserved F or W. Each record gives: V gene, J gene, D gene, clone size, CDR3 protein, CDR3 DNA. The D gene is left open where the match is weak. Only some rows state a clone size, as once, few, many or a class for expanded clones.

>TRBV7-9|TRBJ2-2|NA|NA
CASRRGGGANTGELFF
TGTGCCAGCAGAAGAGGAGGGGGGGCGAACACCGGGGAGCTGTTTTTT
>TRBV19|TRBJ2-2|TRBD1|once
CASSGQADTGELFF
TGTGCCAGTAGCGGACAGGCCGACACCGGGGAGCTGTTTTTT
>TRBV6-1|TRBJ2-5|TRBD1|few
CASIDRGYQETQYF
TGTGCCAGCATCGACAGGGGGTACCAAGAGACCCAGTACTTC
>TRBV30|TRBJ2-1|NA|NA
CASKVGSSYNEQFF
TGTGCCTCAAAGGTGGGGAGCTCCTACAATGAGCAGTTCTTC
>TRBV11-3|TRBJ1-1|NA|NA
CASSLSGDLNTEAFF
TGTGCCAGCAGCTTATCGGGGGACCTGAACACTGAAGCTTTCTTT
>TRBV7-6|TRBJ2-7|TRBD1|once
CASSPGQGAYEQYF
TGTGCCAGCAGCCCGGGACAGGGGGCCTACGAGCAGTACTTC
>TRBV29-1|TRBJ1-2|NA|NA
CSVESWFSESVGYTF
TGCAGCGTTGAAAGTTGGTTCAGCGAGAGCGTTGGCTACACCTTC
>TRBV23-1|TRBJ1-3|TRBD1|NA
CASRIPTGMGGNTIYF
TGCGCCAGCAGGATACCGACAGGGATGGGTGGAAACACCATATATTTT
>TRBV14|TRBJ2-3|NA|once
CASSRSSGLPQYF
TGTGCCAGCAGCCGCTCGTCCGGGTTGCCGCAGTATTTT
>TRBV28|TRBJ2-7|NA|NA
CASSGIRYEQYF
TGTGCCAGCTCAGGGATCCGGTACGAGCAGTACTTC
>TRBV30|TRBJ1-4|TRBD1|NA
CAWKGTGEEKLFF
TGTGCCTGGAAGGGGACAGGAGAAGAAAAACTGTTTTTT
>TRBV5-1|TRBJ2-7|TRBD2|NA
CASNPRGDEGSREQYF
TGCGCCAGCAACCCACGGGGGGATGAGGGTTCCAGAGAGCAGTACTTC
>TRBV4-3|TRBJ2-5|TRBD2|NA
CASSQDLMASGGALETQYF
TGCGCCAGCAGCCAAGATCTAATGGCTAGCGGGGGGGCCTTAGAGACCCAGTACTTC
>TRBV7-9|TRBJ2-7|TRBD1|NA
CASSRDRDPGEQYF
TGTGCCAGCAGCCGGGACAGGGACCCCGGCGAGCAGTACTTC
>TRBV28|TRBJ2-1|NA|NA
CASSLSGSSYNEQFF
TGTGCCAGCAGTCTTAGCGGAAGCTCCTACAATGAGCAGTTCTTC
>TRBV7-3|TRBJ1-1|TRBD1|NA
CASSPHRTGGINEAFF
TGTGCCAGCAGCCCTCATCGGACAGGGGGGATCAATGAAGCTTTCTTT
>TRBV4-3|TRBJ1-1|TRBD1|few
CASSQVLDRVNTEAFF
TGCGCCAGCAGCCAAGTTCTAGACAGGGTGAACACTGAAGCTTTCTTT
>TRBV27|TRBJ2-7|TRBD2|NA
CASSFRLAGGNEQYF
TGTGCCAGCAGTTTTCGGCTAGCGGGAGGGAACGAGCAGTACTTC
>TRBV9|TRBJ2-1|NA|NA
CASSPGRTNNEQFF
TGTGCCAGCAGCCCAGGGAGGACGAACAATGAGCAGTTCTTC
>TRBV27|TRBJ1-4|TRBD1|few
CASSRADRGLEKLFF
TGTGCCAGCAGCCGGGCCGACAGGGGTCTTGAAAAACTGTTTTTT
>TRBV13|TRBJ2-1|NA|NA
CAIQEVNEQFF
TGTGCCATCCAAGAGGTAAATGAGCAGTTCTTC
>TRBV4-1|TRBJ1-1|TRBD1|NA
CASSPEGANTEAFF
TGCGCCAGCAGCCCCGAGGGGGCGAACACTGAAGCTTTCTTT
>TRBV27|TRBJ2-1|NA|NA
CASSLTSFHNEQFF
TGTGCCAGCAGTTTGACTAGTTTCCACAATGAGCAGTTCTTC
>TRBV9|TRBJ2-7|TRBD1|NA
CASSARTGGYYEQYF
TGTGCCAGCAGCGCAAGGACAGGGGGCTACTACGAGCAGTACTTC
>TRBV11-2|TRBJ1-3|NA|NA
CASSQIRANSGNTIYF
TGTGCCAGCAGCCAAATCAGGGCGAACTCTGGAAACACCATATATTTT
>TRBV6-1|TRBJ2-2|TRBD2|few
CASTGGETGELFF
TGTGCCAGCACGGGAGGGGAGACCGGGGAGCTGTTTTTT
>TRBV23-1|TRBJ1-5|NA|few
CASGADRRDQPQHF
TGCGCCAGCGGCGCAGACAGGCGGGATCAGCCCCAGCATTTT
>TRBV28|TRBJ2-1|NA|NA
CASSLLRRDSPYNEQFF
TGTGCCAGCAGTTTACTCCGACGGGACTCCCCCTACAATGAGCAGTTCTTC
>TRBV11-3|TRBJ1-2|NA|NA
CASSARTAYGYTF
TGTGCCAGCAGCGCTAGGACAGCATATGGCTACACCTTC
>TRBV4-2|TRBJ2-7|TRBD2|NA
CASSPGTSDYYEQYF
TGTGCCAGCAGCCCCGGGACTAGCGACTACTACGAGCAGTACTTC
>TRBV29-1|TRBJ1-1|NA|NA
CSVVRVNTEAFF
TGCAGCGTTGTTCGCGTGAACACTGAAGCTTTCTTT
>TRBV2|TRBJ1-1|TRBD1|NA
CASGGQANTEAFF
TGTGCCAGCGGGGGACAGGCGAACACTGAAGCTTTCTTT
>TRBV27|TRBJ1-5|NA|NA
CASSPTGWTNQPQHF
TGTGCCAGCAGTCCTACTGGGTGGACTAATCAGCCCCAGCATTTT
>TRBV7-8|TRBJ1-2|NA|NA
CASSLERRSGYGYTF
TGTGCCAGCAGCTTAGAACGACGGAGCGGCTATGGCTACACCTTC
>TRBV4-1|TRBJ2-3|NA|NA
CASSQGTLSTDTQYF
TGCGCCAGCAGCCAAGGGACTCTTAGCACAGATACGCAGTATTTT
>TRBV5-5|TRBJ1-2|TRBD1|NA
CASSLNSGQGRDGYTF
TGTGCCAGCAGCTTGAACTCGGGACAGGGAAGGGATGGCTACACCTTC
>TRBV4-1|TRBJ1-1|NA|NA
CASSHPTGTHTEAFF
TGCGCCAGCAGCCACCCAACAGGGACCCATACTGAAGCTTTCTTT
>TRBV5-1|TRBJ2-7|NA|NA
CASSLGAGTYEQYF
TGCGCCAGCAGCTTGGGGGCCGGAACCTACGAGCAGTACTTC
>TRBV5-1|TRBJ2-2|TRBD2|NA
CASRRASGSTGELFF
TGCGCCAGCAGAAGAGCTAGCGGGAGCACCGGGGAGCTGTTTTTT
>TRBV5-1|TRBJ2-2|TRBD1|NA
CASSLGTGRTGELFF
TGCGCCAGCAGCTTGGGGACAGGGCGCACCGGGGAGCTGTTTTTT
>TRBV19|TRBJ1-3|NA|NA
CASSDRTVQHSGNTIYF
TGTGCCAGTAGTGATCGGACAGTCCAACACTCTGGAAACACCATATATTTT
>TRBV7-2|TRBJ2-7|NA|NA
CASSLEAGLPFGYEQYF
TGTGCCAGCAGCTTAGAGGCGGGACTCCCTTTTGGGTACGAGCAGTACTTC
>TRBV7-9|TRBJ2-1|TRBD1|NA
CASSLIRGRQNEQFF
TGTGCCAGCAGCTTAATCAGGGGGCGCCAGAATGAGCAGTTCTTC
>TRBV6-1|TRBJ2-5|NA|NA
CASSEGRGRGSETQYF
TGTGCCAGCAGTGAAGGGAGGGGGCGCGGGTCCGAGACCCAGTACTTC
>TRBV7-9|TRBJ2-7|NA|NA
CASSLGAGRTYEQYF
TGTGCCAGCAGCTTAGGGGCAGGGAGGACTTACGAGCAGTACTTC
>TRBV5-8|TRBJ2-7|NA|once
CASSFYRRATAYEQYF
TGTGCCAGCAGCTTCTACCGGAGGGCGACCGCCTACGAGCAGTACTTC
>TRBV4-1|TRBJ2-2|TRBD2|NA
CASSQDRWLGGLNTGELFF
TGCGCCAGCAGCCAAGATAGATGGTTGGGAGGGTTAAACACCGGGGAGCTGTTTTTT
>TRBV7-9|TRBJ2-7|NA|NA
CASSLGTTQYYEQYF
TGTGCCAGCAGCTTAGGGACTACACAATACTACGAGCAGTACTTC
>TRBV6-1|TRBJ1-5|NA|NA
CASSEEGDQPQHF
TGTGCCAGCAGTGAAGAAGGGGATCAGCCCCAGCATTTT
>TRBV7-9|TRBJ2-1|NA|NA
CASSLAHLVAGYNEQFF
TGTGCCAGCAGCTTAGCCCACCTGGTGGCTGGTTACAATGAGCAGTTCTTC
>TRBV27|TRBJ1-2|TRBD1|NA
CASSFGTGPTNYGYTF
TGTGCCAGCAGTTTCGGGACAGGGCCGACTAACTATGGCTACACCTTC
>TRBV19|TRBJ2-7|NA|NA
CASSIDTGGSGYEQYF
TGTGCCAGTAGTATAGATACGGGGGGCTCGGGCTACGAGCAGTACTTC
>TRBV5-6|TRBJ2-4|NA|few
CASSLKSLVDIQYF
TGTGCCAGCAGCTTGAAGTCCTTAGTGGACATTCAGTACTTC
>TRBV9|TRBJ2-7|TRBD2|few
CASSVGLAGVSTSSYEQYF
TGTGCCAGCAGCGTGGGCCTAGCGGGAGTCTCCACCTCCTCCTACGAGCAGTACTTC
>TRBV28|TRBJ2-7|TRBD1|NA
CASRPDRRLYEQYF
TGTGCCAGCAGGCCGGACAGGCGACTCTACGAGCAGTACTTC
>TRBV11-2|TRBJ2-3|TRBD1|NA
CASSLDLDRGAQYF
TGTGCCAGCAGCTTAGATTTAGACAGGGGGGCGCAGTATTTT
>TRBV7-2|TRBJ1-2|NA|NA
CASSLGQRIYGYTF
TGTGCCAGCAGCTTAGGACAGAGAATCTATGGCTACACCTTC
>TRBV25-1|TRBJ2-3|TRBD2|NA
CASSPGSGGFDTQYF
TGTGCCAGCAGCCCTGGTAGCGGGGGTTTCGATACGCAGTATTTT
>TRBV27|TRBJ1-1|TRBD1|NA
CASSSTGVRDTEAFF
TGTGCCAGCAGTTCTACAGGGGTCAGGGACACTGAAGCTTTCTTT